This TCR beta chain was retrieved from a study of beta chain features in type 1 diabetes. Study-level points and caveats: Equally in patients and controls, PCR might preferentially amplify shorter templates. A moderate, significant TCRB CDR3 shortening appeared in type 1 diabetes across four CD4+ subsets.

Concerning this clone itself: What it binds is unknown.

The study reverse transcribed the entire isolated RNA, so it sequenced expressed TCRB transcripts. Repertoires were generated with immunoSEQ multiplex PCR, while TCRdb's copy carries only in-frame clones and drops some. Of approximately 41,000 clones listed, 60% to 75% are singletons. This CDR3 has 14 amino acids. The V gene lost 5 bases and the J gene lost 0 bases, with 8 bases spanning the gap. Germline assignment: CDR1 MNHNY and CDR2 SVGAGI (reference sequence). This receptor was taken from a man aged 25 to 40 with type 1 diabetes. Some clones in this sample may be carry-over from other donors' samples. Material: Tregs from blood. J is TRBJ2-1 and V is TRBV6-6, with a possible D match to TRBD1 (5 bases). The CDR3, as DNA: TGTGCCAGCAGTCCACAGGACTCCTACAATGAGCAGTTCTTC. It translates to CASSPQDSYNEQFF.